The 3 T cell receptor beta chains given below trace back to one sample, sequenced in a study of T cell repertoires in cytomegalovirus infection. No antigen has been assigned to these receptors. One entry per CDR3 protein, called by TCRdb with MiXCR from the reads. The sample records about 890,000 distinct CDR3 sequences, around 29% being singletons. The material sequenced was cultured CD8+ T cells from PBMCs, taken from culture after CMV antigen stimulation. The source is a human donor in good health (CMV status not recorded). Some clones in this sample may be carry-over from other donors' samples.

This clonotype was counted between two and nine times. The rearrangement links TRBV6-6 to TRBJ2-7; TRBD2 is a possible D gene (5 bases). CDR1 is MNHNY, CDR2 SVGAGI, per germline (reference sequence). The CDR3 consists of 13 residues. Trimming stripped 6 bases from V and 3 bases from J, with 12 bases between. CDR3 sequence (DNA): TGTGCCAGCAGCCCTGGGAGTCGCTACGAGCAGTACGTC. Residues: CASSPGSRYEQYV.

The rearrangement uses TRBV7-9 and TRBJ2-4; 8 positions agree with TRBD2. CDR3 size: 16 residues. Trimming removed 0 bases from V and 5 bases from J; junction bases left unmatched: 6. Germline V gene sequence: CDR1 SEHNR, CDR2 FQNEAQ (reference sequence). The CDR3 DNA follows: TGTGCCAGCAGCTTAGCCGTCGGGGGGGCCGAAAACATTCAGTACTTC. Translated: CASSLAVGGAENIQYF.

The chain couples TRBV6-1 to TRBJ2-7; no reliable D call. V dropped 5 bases and J dropped 3 bases, with 11 bases sitting between them. The CDR3 is 13 amino acids. Germline V CDR1 and CDR2: MNHNS, SASEGT. In nucleotides, the CDR3 is TGTGCCAGCAGTTCGGACGTAGTCTACGAGCAGTACGTC. This gives the protein CASSSDVVYEQYV.